Sequencing of this T cell receptor (beta chain) was carried out in a study of blood T cell repertoires in COVID-19. CDR3 length: 13 residues. Germline CDR1 reads SNHLY; CDR2 reads FYNNEI. The V gene lost 0 bases and the J gene lost 9 bases, with 6 bases spanning the gap. As originally analysed: Scientists estimated how many nucleated cells there were by amplifying reference gene primers. Clones were sequenced by immunoSEQ multiplex PCR, and TCRdb holds only the in-frame ones, with some missing. The DNA gave D and trimming, while V, J and clone size come from that table. The sample holds 97,000 or so clones, approximately 82% seen once. This clone is classed as medium-sized.

Specimen: peripheral blood. This clonotype was sampled from a man in his 60s with acute or convalescent COVID-19. The chain employs TRBV2 and TRBJ1-6; D remains ambiguous. CDR3 loop: CASSEAGGSPLHF. CDR3 sequence (DNA): TGTGCCAGCAGTGAAGCGGGAGGTTCACCCCTCCACTTT.